This T cell receptor beta chain was found in a study of cytomegalovirus exposure and HLA in healthy donors. The CDR3 covers 13 residues. V lost 3 bases to trimming and J lost 3 bases, with 12 bases between them. Per the germline V gene, CDR1 is GTSNPN and CDR2 is SVGIG (reference sequence). At sampling all donors were nominally healthy, likely with unrecorded immune exposures. Researchers ran the PCR with 60 Vbeta and 13 Jbeta primers. This table comes from immunoSEQ multiplex PCR, and its TCRdb copy is limited to in-frame clones, with some not included. Of more than 100,000 clones in the sample, around 80% were seen once. About this clone: What it recognizes is unknown. Different DNA sequences within this sample yield the same CDR3.

Notes on the study in general: V- and J-gene trimming of TCR beta was linked (in a later analysis) to a missense DCLRE1C variant. When analyzed later, the rates of TCR association showed variation by HLA locus, with DRB1 the most and HLA-C the fewest.

The chain employs TRBV30 and TRBJ2-7; a possible D gene is TRBD1 (6 bases). The sequence derives from a man aged 45-65 years in good health and CMV-seronegative. The source material was PBMCs. CDR3 nucleotides: TGTGCCTGGAGGCCCGGACAGAGCTACGAGCAGTACTTC. This gives the protein CAWRPGQSYEQYF.